The 32 T cell receptor beta chains below were found in one sample sequenced in a study of blood T cell repertoires in COVID-19. This table comes from immunoSEQ multiplex PCR, and its TCRdb copy is limited to in-frame clones, with some not included. Counted here are more than 150,000 clones, about 80% occurring once; the ten biggest clones make up more than 9.5%. Source material: PBMCs or T cells enriched from blood (not recorded which). The receptors shown here come from a middle-aged man who had recovered from COVID-19.

This sequence joins TRBV4-1 and TRBJ1-2; 7 nucleotides agree with TRBD1. Trimming cost V 3 bases and J 7 bases; bases outside gene matches: 17. The CDR3 has 17 amino acids. Germline loops: CDR1 MGHRA, CDR2 YSYEKL. DNA for the CDR3: TGCGCCAGCAGCCAGGAACCAGACAGGGTAGGGTGGTGTGGCTACACCTTC. This gives the protein CASSQEPDRVGWCGYTF.

This clone was seen only a few times. The chain recombines TRBV28 with TRBJ1-1; D is ambiguous. The CDR3 has 13 residues. V gave up 3 bases and J gave up 8 bases, with 13 bases separating them. The germline CDR1 and CDR2 sequences are MDHEN and SYDVKM. The CDR3 reads CASSLVESREAFF. CDR3 sequence (DNA): TGTGCCAGCAGTTTGGTAGAATCCCGCGAAGCTTTCTTT.

The gene calls are TRBV7-2 and TRBJ2-3, with D possibly being TRBD2 (7 bases). This CDR3 spans 15 amino acids. Germline assignment: CDR1 SGHTA and CDR2 FQGNSA. V gave up 4 bases and J gave up 5 bases, with 16 bases separating them. In DNA form, the CDR3 reads TGTGCCAGCAGCTCCTTACGGGGGGCGGGAGATACGCAGTATTTT. Protein product: CASSSLRGAGDTQYF.

This chain joins TRBV7-9 and TRBJ2-7, with D unresolved. CDR1 is SEHNR, CDR2 FQNEAQ, per germline (reference sequence). This CDR3 has 12 amino acids. The V end was cut by 7 bases, the J end by 0 bases, with 7 bases between. CDR3: CASTKSSYEQYF. For the CDR3, the DNA is TGTGCCAGCACCAAGAGCTCCTACGAGCAGTACTTC. The variable domain in full, completed from reference TRBV7-9 and TRBJ2-7, reads DTGVSQNPRHKITKRGQNVTFRCDPISEHNRLYWYRQTLGQGPEFLTYFQNEAQLEKSRLLSDRFSAERPKGSFSTLEIQRTEQGDSAMYLCASTKSSYEQYFGPGTRLTVT.

This chain joins TRBV28 and TRBJ2-7; no definite D call. The CDR3 has 15 amino acids. Deletions cut 4 bases from V and 3 bases from J, with 16 bases between. Germline assignment: CDR1 MDHEN and CDR2 SYDVKM. DNA of the CDR3: TGTGCCAGCAGTTCACAAAGCAGTACAGACTACGAGCAGTACTTC. It translates to CASSSQSSTDYEQYF.

The chain joins TRBV10-3 to TRBJ2-5; 11 bases align to TRBD2. CDR3 length: 15 residues. The V gene end was trimmed by 4 bases and the J gene end by 3 bases; junction bases not matched to a gene: 4. Germline loops: CDR1 ENHRY, CDR2 SYGVKD. This CDR3 reads CAISGTTSGEETQYF. The CDR3, as DNA: TGTGCCATCAGTGGTACGACTAGCGGGGAAGAGACCCAGTACTTC.

The CDR3 DNA sequence: TGTGCCAGCAGCTTGGGAGGACAGGGCGGGTTCTATGGCTACACCTTC. Its protein is CASSLGGQGGFYGYTF. This chain links TRBV5-4 with TRBJ1-2, with TRBD1 matching over 8 bases. This CDR3 has 16 amino acids. V shed 0 bases, J shed 4 bases, and the junction held 8 bases outside the gene matches. Germline CDR1 is SGHNT and CDR2 is YYREEE (reference sequence).

The chain recombines TRBV30 with TRBJ1-1; D is undetermined. V gave up 2 bases and J gave up 7 bases, with 8 bases separating them. Germline CDR1 reads GTSNPN; CDR2 reads SVGIG (reference sequence). The CDR3 length is 11 residues. The CDR3 loop reads CAWSSGREAFF. CDR3 nucleotide sequence: TGTGCCTGGAGTTCTGGCCGTGAAGCTTTCTTT. Full variable domain (remainder filled in from reference TRBV30 and TRBJ1-1): SQTIHQWPATLVQPVGSPLSLECTVEGTSNPNLYWYRQAAGRGLQLLFYSVGIGQISSEVPQNLSASRPQDRQFILSSKKLLLSDSGFYLCAWSSGREAFFGQGTRLTVV.

CDR3 protein: CASSQRTGESAMSYTF. CDR3 bases: TGTGCCAGCAGCCAAAGGACAGGGGAGTCCGCTATGAGCTACACCTTC. The chain links TRBV14 to TRBJ1-2; 9 nucleotides agree with TRBD1. The ends lost 2 bases at V and 9 bases at J; junction bases unmatched: 13. The V gene's germline CDR1 is SGHDN and CDR2 FVKESK. There are 16 residues in the CDR3.

The chain joins TRBV25-1 to TRBJ2-2, with 8 bases identical to TRBD2. The V and J ends lost 10 bases and 5 bases, in that order; junction bases with no gene match: 3. This CDR3 spans 12 amino acids. Per germline, CDR1 MGHDK and CDR2 SYGVNS. DNA for the CDR3: TGTGCCACCCGGGGGGGTACCGGGGAGCTGTTTTTT. The encoded protein is CATRGGTGELFF.

This chain uses TRBV7-9 with TRBJ2-3, with TRBD2 matching 12 bases. Germline loops: CDR1 SEHNR, CDR2 FQNEAQ (reference sequence). This CDR3 is 18 amino acids long. After removal of 6 bases from V and 1 base from J, the junction contained 11 bases not matched to a gene. CDR3 nucleotides: TGTGCCAGCAGTTCCTGGACTAGCGGGACTTACCGCACAGATACGCAGTATTTT. Translating it yields CASSSWTSGTYRTDTQYF.

Worth noting for this clone: This CDR3 is also generated by other DNA sequences in the sample. This chain connects TRBV7-2 to TRBJ2-5, with a weak D call TRBD1 (6 bases). CDR3 length: 15 residues. V lost 1 base and J lost 2, with 11 bases in between. The germline V gene encodes CDR1 SGHTA and CDR2 FQGNSA. The CDR3 nucleotides read TGTGCCAGCAGCTTAGTGGACAGAGCACAAGAGACCCAGTACTTC. Translation gives CASSLVDRAQETQYF.

This rearrangement joins TRBV7-2 to TRBJ1-2, with 12 bases fitting TRBD1. The CDR3 contains 14 residues. The germline gives CDR1 SGHTA, CDR2 FQGNSA. Trimming took 5 bases from V and 6 from J; bases not matched to a gene: 4. CDR3 in DNA: TGTGCCAGCAGCAGGGACAGGGGGCAGAATGGCTACACCTTC. Translation gives CASSRDRGQNGYTF.

V and J are TRBV19 and TRBJ2-7; 10 positions agree with TRBD1. Unmatched junction bases numbered 8, after V lost 1 base and J lost 2 bases. This CDR3 contains 17 residues. Germline assignment: CDR1 LNHDA and CDR2 SQIVND (reference sequence). The CDR3 bases are TGTGCCAGTAGTATAGGAGGGACAGGGGCGAAACCCTACGAGCAGTACTTC. Its protein is CASSIGGTGAKPYEQYF.

Concerning this clone: Its ends do not fully match the called genes, so a read error is possible. The V call is TRBV5-4, the J call TRBJ2-1; 7 nucleotides agree with TRBD2. The CDR3 has 15 amino acids. CDR1 and CDR2 (germline): SGHNT, YYREEE (reference sequence). The CDR3 loop reads CASSLTAGSSNEQFF. The DNA of the CDR3 is TGTGCCAGCAGCTTGACAGCGGGGTCCTCCAATGAGCAGTTCTTC.

This clone was observed a single time. The rearrangement joins TRBV11-3 to TRBJ2-3, with 9 nucleotides matching TRBD1. Looked up from germline, CDR1 is SGHNT and CDR2 is YENEEA. The ends lost 5 bases at V and 5 bases at J; junction bases unmatched: 5. The CDR3 is made up of 14 amino acids. The CDR3 bases are TGTGCCAGCAGCCCGGGGACAGGGAGAGATACGCAGTATTTT. Protein: CASSPGTGRDTQYF.

The rearrangement links TRBV9 to TRBJ2-4; TRBD2 might be the D (5 bases). Germline CDR1 SGDLS, CDR2 YYNGEE. CDR3 size: 16 residues. V was clipped by 0 bases and J by 8 bases, with 18 bases between them. The CDR3: CASSVGGPVSGDIQYF. The DNA of the CDR3 is TGTGCCAGCAGCGTAGGAGGGCCGGTCTCCGGGGACATTCAGTACTTC.

This clone was counted between two and nine times. J is TRBJ2-1 and V is TRBV29-1; 10 bases align to TRBD2. Trimming cost V 0 bases and J 11 bases; bases outside gene matches: 10. CDR1 SQVTM and CDR2 ANQGSEA come from the germline V gene. The CDR3 sequence is 15 residues long. The CDR3 reads CSVEEGASGRGKQFF. The CDR3, as DNA: TGCAGCGTTGAAGAGGGAGCTAGCGGGAGAGGTAAGCAGTTCTTC.

The V and J genes are TRBV6-5 and TRBJ1-2, with 10 bases fitting TRBD1. The germline V gene has CDR1 MNHEY and CDR2 SVGAGI. There are 13 residues in the CDR3. The trim removed 6 bases at V and 7 bases at J, leaving 5 bases unmatched. CDR3 loop: CASSDGTGVGYTF. CDR3 nucleotide sequence: TGTGCCAGCAGCGACGGGACAGGGGTTGGCTACACCTTC.

V usage is TRBV27 and J usage is TRBJ2-3; D is possibly TRBD1 (6 bases). The CDR3 is 18 amino acids. Germline CDR1 reads MNHEY; CDR2 reads SMNVEV (reference sequence). Trimming removed 6 bases at V and 0 bases at J, with 22 bases between. The CDR3 loop reads CASRGGFGARASTDTQYF. The CDR3 DNA reads TGTGCCAGCAGAGGGGGTTTCGGGGCCCGCGCTAGCACAGATACGCAGTATTTT.

This rearrangement joins TRBV13 to TRBJ1-2, with 7 bases lining up with TRBD1. The J segment lost 5 bases and the V segment lost 6 bases, leaving 3 bases of the junction unmatched. Germline lookup yields CDR1 PRHDT and CDR2 FYEKMQ (reference sequence). This CDR3 spans 12 amino acids. The CDR3 loop reads CASRQGFYGYTF. Written as DNA, the CDR3 is TGTGCCAGCAGACAGGGGTTTTATGGCTACACCTTC.

Points on this clone: One end of the junction does not line up with germline, which may come from a read error. This sequence joins TRBV5-5 and TRBJ2-1; D gene unclear. The CDR3 loop spans 17 amino acids. Germline CDR1 SGHKS, CDR2 YYEKEE (reference sequence). DNA of the CDR3: TGTGCCAGCAGTTTGGAGATGACTGGTAGCTCCTACAATGAGCAGTTCTTC. Amino acids: CASSLEMTGSSYNEQFF.

This chain connects TRBV11-2 to TRBJ2-1; 10 bases align to TRBD1. Germline loops: CDR1 SGHAT, CDR2 FQNNGV. CDR3 length: 14 amino acids. Losses at the gene ends were 6 bases for V and 6 bases for J; bases not matched to a gene: 5. The CDR3 loop reads CASSTGTGVNEQFF. The CDR3 DNA follows: TGTGCCAGCAGTACCGGGACAGGGGTCAATGAGCAGTTCTTC.

This sequence joins TRBV27 and TRBJ2-5; 7 positions match TRBD1. The CDR3 is 13 amino acids. V trimming: 8 bases; J trimming: 5 bases; junction bases outside the gene matches: 8. Germline assignment: CDR1 MNHEY and CDR2 SMNVEV (reference sequence). The CDR3 reads CASGDRFLETQYF. For the CDR3, the DNA is TGTGCCAGCGGGGACAGATTCTTGGAGACCCAGTACTTC.

The chain combines TRBV11-2 with TRBJ1-2; 11 bases line up with TRBD1. This CDR3 comprises 15 residues. Germline V gene data show CDR1 as SGHAT and CDR2 as FQNNGV. The trim removed 2 bases at V and 2 bases at J, leaving 1 base unmatched. Here the CDR3 reads CASSLRTGGNYGYTF. The CDR3 DNA follows: TGTGCCAGCAGCTTAAGGACAGGGGGCAACTATGGCTACACCTTC.

The rearrangement uses TRBV2 and TRBJ2-7; 7 bases match TRBD1. The length of the CDR3 is 14 residues. J lost 5 bases, V lost 8 bases, and 12 bases had no gene match. Germline CDR1 reads SNHLY; CDR2 reads FYNNEI. This CDR3 is CASSRAGGINEQYF. The CDR3 nucleotides read TGTGCCAGCTCGAGGGCAGGGGGTATCAACGAGCAGTACTTC. The full variable domain, with the rest looked up from reference TRBV2 and TRBJ2-7, is EPEVTQTPSHQVTQMGQEVILRCVPISNHLYFYWYRQILGQKVEFLVSFYNNEISEKSEIFDDQFSVERPDGSNFTLKIRSTKLEDSAMYFCASSRAGGINEQYFGPGTRLTVT.

This clone was recorded once. The chain uses TRBV14 and TRBJ2-7, with 7 bases fitting TRBD1. The V gene end was trimmed by 4 bases and the J gene end by 2 bases; junction bases not matched to a gene: 8. Germline V gene data show CDR1 as SGHDN and CDR2 as FVKESK. This CDR3 has 15 residues. The CDR3 loop is CASSREGQLTYEQYF. The CDR3 DNA follows: TGTGCCAGCAGCCGTGAGGGACAGTTAACCTACGAGCAGTACTTC.

J is TRBJ1-6 and V is TRBV9; a weak D match, TRBD1 (5 bases). This CDR3 comprises 17 residues. Germline CDR1 is SGDLS and CDR2 is YYNGEE. The V end was cut by 2 bases, the J end by 5 bases, with 17 bases between. Written as DNA, the CDR3 is TGTGCCAGCAGCGTCTTCCCCAGGGTTACGGATAATTCACCCCTCCACTTT. Residues: CASSVFPRVTDNSPLHF.

The V call is TRBV10-1, the J call TRBJ2-2; 9 nucleotides align to TRBD2. The CDR3 is 16 residues long. The ends lost 3 bases at V and 2 bases at J; junction bases unmatched: 4. The V gene's germline CDR1 is WNHNN and CDR2 SYGVQD (reference sequence). The CDR3 DNA follows: TGCGCCAGCAGTGATGGGCTAGCGGGAAACACCGGGGAGCTGTTTTTT. This encodes CASSDGLAGNTGELFF.

There are a few counts of this clone. The V gene is TRBV4-1, the J gene TRBJ1-2, with D possibly matching TRBD1 (5 bases). The CDR3 totals 15 residues. V shed 2 bases and J shed 5 bases, with 15 bases lying between them. Germline V gives CDR1 MGHRA, CDR2 YSYEKL. The CDR3 sequence is CASSQIVAGFYGYTF. CDR3 coding DNA: TGCGCCAGCAGCCAAATCGTGGCAGGGTTTTATGGCTACACCTTC.

This clone was seen a handful of times. This chain links TRBV12-3 or TRBV12-4 with TRBJ1-2; 9 bases are a match to TRBD1. The junction had 2 bases not matched to a gene; V was cut back by 5 bases and J by 7 bases. The CDR3 runs to 12 residues. The CDR3 sequence is CASSRTGVGYTF. In DNA, the CDR3 is TGTGCCAGCAGTAGGACAGGGGTTGGCTACACCTTC.

The gene calls are TRBV18 and TRBJ1-1; TRBD1 might be the D (5 bases). In germline, CDR1 is KGHSH, CDR2 LQKENI. V lost 2 bases and J 8 bases, leaving 6 bases between the germline ends. This CDR3 is built from 11 residues. The DNA for the CDR3 is TGTGCCAGCTCACCAGGGGCCGAAGCTTTCTTT. Translation: CASSPGAEAFF.